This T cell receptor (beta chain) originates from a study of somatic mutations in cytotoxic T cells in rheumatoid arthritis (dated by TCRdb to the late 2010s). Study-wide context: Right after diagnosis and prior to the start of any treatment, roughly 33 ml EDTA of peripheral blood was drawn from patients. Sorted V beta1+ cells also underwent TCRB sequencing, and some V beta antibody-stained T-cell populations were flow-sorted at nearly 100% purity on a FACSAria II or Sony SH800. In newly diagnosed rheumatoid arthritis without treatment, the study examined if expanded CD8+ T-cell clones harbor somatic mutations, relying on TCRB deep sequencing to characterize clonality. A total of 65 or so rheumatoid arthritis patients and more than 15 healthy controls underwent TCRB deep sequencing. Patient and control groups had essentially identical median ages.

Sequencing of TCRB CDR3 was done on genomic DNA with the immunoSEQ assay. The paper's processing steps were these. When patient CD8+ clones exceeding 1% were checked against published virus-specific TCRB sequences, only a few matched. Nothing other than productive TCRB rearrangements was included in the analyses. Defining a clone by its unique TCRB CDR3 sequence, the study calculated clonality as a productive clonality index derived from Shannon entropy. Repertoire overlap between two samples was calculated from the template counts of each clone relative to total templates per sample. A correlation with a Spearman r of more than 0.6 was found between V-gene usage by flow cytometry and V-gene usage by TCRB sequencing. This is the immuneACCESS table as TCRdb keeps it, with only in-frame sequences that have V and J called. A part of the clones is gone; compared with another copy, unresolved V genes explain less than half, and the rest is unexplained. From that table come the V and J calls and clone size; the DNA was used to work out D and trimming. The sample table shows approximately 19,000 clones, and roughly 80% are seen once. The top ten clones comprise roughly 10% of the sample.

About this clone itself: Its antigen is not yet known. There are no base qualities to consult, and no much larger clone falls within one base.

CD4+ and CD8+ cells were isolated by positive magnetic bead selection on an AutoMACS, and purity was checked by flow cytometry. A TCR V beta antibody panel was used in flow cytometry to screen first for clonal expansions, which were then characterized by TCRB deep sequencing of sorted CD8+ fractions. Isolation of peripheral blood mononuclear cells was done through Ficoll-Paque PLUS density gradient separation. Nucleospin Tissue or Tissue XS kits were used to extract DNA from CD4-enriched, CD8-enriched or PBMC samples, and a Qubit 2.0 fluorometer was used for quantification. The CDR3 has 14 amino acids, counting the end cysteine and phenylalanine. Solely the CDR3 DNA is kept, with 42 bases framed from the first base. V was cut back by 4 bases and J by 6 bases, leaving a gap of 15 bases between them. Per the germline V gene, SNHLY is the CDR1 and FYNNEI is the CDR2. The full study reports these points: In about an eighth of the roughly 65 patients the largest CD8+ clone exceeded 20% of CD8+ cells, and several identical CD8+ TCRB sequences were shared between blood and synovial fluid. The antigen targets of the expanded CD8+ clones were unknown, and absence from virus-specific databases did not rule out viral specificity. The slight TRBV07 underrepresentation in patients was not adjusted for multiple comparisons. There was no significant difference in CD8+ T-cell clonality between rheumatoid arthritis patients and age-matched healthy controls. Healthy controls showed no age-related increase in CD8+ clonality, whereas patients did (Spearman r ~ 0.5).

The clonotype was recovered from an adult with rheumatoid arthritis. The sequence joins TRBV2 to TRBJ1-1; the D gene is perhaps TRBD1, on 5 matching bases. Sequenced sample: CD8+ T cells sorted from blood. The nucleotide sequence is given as TGTGCCAGCAGTGTCGAGTGGGCAGGGTCTGAAGCTTTCTTT. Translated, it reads CASSVEWAGSEAFF.